These 19 T cell receptor beta chains were all obtained from the same sample, sequenced in a study of T-cell reconstitution after alpha-beta-depleted transplantation in children. Researchers prepared the TCRbeta library using unique molecular identifiers, the study reports. TCRdb independently ran MiXCR on the PCR reads; one entry per CDR3 protein. The sample carries over 550,000 distinct CDR3 sequences, roughly a tenth recorded once. The sample here was PBMCs from the stem cell graft donor, taken from the stem cell graft. The source is a human donor who donated a stem cell graft to a child with acute myeloid leukemia.

The chain combines TRBV6-4 with TRBJ2-3; D is uncertain. Germline values: CDR1 MRHNA, CDR2 SNTAGT. The CDR3 is 16 amino acids. Between the trimmed V and J ends, which lost 2 bases and 2 bases, there was a span of 14 bases. The CDR3 bases are TGTGCCAGCAGTGACGACCCTACCGGAACCACAGATACGCAGTATTTT. It translates to CASSDDPTGTTDTQYF.

A few counts support this clonotype. The rearrangement links TRBV3-1 to TRBJ1-1; no clear D gene. The CDR3 contains 14 residues. Trimming stripped 5 bases from V and 3 bases from J, with 13 bases between. The germline V gene has CDR1 LGHDT and CDR2 YNNKEL (reference sequence). In nucleotides, the CDR3 is TGTGCCAGCAGCTACAAGTTAACAGACACTGAAGCTTTCTTT. Its protein is CASSYKLTDTEAFF.

This clonotype was detected only a few times. The V call is TRBV7-3, the J call TRBJ2-1; D might be TRBD2 (6 bases). The germline V gene has CDR1 SGHTA and CDR2 FQGTGA. CDR3 length equals 15 residues. V shed 1 base and J shed 2 bases, with 9 bases lying between them. Here the CDR3 reads CASSLIQRAYNEQFF. The CDR3 DNA sequence: TGTGCCAGCAGCTTAATCCAGCGGGCCTACAATGAGCAGTTCTTC.

This clonotype has a handful of counts. The rearrangement joins TRBV5-1 to TRBJ2-3; D might be TRBD1 (5 bases). CDR1 SGHRS and CDR2 YFSETQ come from the germline V gene. The CDR3 has 14 residues. Between the trimmed V and J ends, which lost 0 bases and 4 bases, there was a span of 9 bases. The CDR3 here is CASSLEGDADTQYF. In nucleotides, the CDR3 is TGCGCCAGCAGCTTGGAAGGGGATGCAGATACGCAGTATTTT.

Only a few counts were recorded for this clonotype. The rearrangement uses TRBV27 and TRBJ1-1, with unresolved D. Trimming left V 4 bases short and J 5 bases short, with 14 bases between. The CDR3 contains 14 residues. Germline V CDR1 and CDR2: MNHEY, SMNVEV (reference sequence). The CDR3 DNA follows: TGTGCCAGCAGTTCGTCCCTTTCTAGAACTGAAGCTTTCTTT. Translating gives CASSSSLSRTEAFF.

The chain couples TRBV29-1 to TRBJ1-2; 9 nucleotides agree with TRBD1. CDR1 and CDR2 (germline): SQVTM, ANQGSEA. The CDR3 contains 13 residues. Trimming removed 5 bases from V and 6 bases from J; junction bases left unmatched: 7. The CDR3 sequence is CSVIQTGGDGYTF. In nucleotides, the CDR3 is TGCAGCGTTATTCAGACAGGGGGGGATGGCTACACCTTC.

V is TRBV6-2 or TRBV6-3 and J is TRBJ2-1; TRBD2 agrees at 12 bases. The J segment lost 10 bases and the V segment lost 5 bases, leaving 12 bases of the junction unmatched. Germline loops: CDR1 MNHEY, CDR2 SVGEGT. The CDR3 contains 16 residues. The CDR3 reads CASSLGLAGRGGEQFF. CDR3 bases: TGTGCCAGCAGTCTAGGACTAGCGGGAAGGGGGGGGGAGCAGTTCTTC.

This chain links TRBV20-1 with TRBJ2-3; TRBD1 agrees at 8 bases. This CDR3 has 16 amino acids. V shed 1 base and J 1 base; nucleotides not matched to a gene: 7. Germline V lookup: CDR1 DFQATT, CDR2 SNEGSKA (reference sequence). This CDR3 is CSARAARGQGTDTQYF. The DNA of the CDR3 is TGCAGTGCTAGAGCGGCCAGGGGGCAGGGCACAGATACGCAGTATTTT.

This clonotype has at least ten counts. The V gene is TRBV3-1, the J gene TRBJ2-7; no firm D call. CDR3 length: 12 residues. CDR1 LGHDT and CDR2 YNNKEL come from the germline V gene (reference sequence). The V gene lost 1 base and the J gene lost 5 bases, with 6 bases spanning the gap. The CDR3 sequence is CASSQAVNEQYF. As DNA, the CDR3 is TGTGCCAGCAGCCAAGCGGTCAACGAGCAGTACTTC.

V gene TRBV28 combines with J gene TRBJ1-1, with D perhaps matching TRBD1 (5 bases). There are 13 residues in the CDR3. Trimming took off 6 bases at V and 6 bases at J, with 14 bases between the two ends. The germline V gene encodes CDR1 MDHEN and CDR2 SYDVKM. The CDR3 here is CASRDTGVAEAFF. DNA for the CDR3: TGTGCCAGCAGGGATACAGGAGTGGCTGAAGCTTTCTTT.

V usage is TRBV20-1 and J usage is TRBJ2-3; 12 nucleotides agree with TRBD2. Germline trimming cut 6 bases from V and 5 bases from J; bases unmatched to any gene: 12. Looked up from germline, CDR1 is DFQATT and CDR2 is SNEGSKA (reference sequence). There are 16 residues in the CDR3. CDR3 amino acids: CSAFLTTSGSLDTQYF. The CDR3 nucleotides read TGCAGTGCCTTTCTTACGACTAGCGGGAGCTTAGATACGCAGTATTTT.

This clonotype was observed a handful of times. The chain joins TRBV12-3 or TRBV12-4 to TRBJ1-2; possible D gene TRBD1, 6 bases. This CDR3 spans 15 amino acids. With 7 bases removed from V and 4 bases from J, the gap between germline ends came to 19 bases. CDR3 amino acids: CASTSRGQAFYGYTF. The CDR3 nucleotides read TGTGCCAGCACCTCCCGGGGGCAGGCATTCTATGGCTACACCTTC.

This clonotype has ten or more counts. The chain combines TRBV6-1 with TRBJ1-2; D possibly corresponds to TRBD1 (6 bases). V was clipped by 5 bases and J by 4 bases, with 11 bases between them. The CDR3 contains 13 residues. Germline V gene lookup returns CDR1 MNHNS and CDR2 SASEGT. The CDR3 protein is CASSRQVTYGYTF. The CDR3 coding sequence is TGTGCCAGCAGTCGACAGGTGACCTATGGCTACACCTTC.

This clonotype was observed a handful of times. The rearrangement links TRBV20-1 to TRBJ1-5; possibly TRBD1 for D (6 bases). The CDR3 loop spans 13 amino acids. CDR1 and CDR2 (germline): DFQATT, SNEGSKA (reference sequence). V was trimmed by 6 bases and J by 2 bases, leaving 11 bases between them. Here the CDR3 DNA reads TGCAGTGCCTACAGGGTAGGCAATCAGCCCCAGCATTTT. This translates into CSAYRVGNQPQHF.

This clonotype appeared many times. The chain carries TRBV12-3 or TRBV12-4 and TRBJ1-3; TRBD1 might be the D (5 bases). With 6 bases removed from V and 4 bases from J, the gap between germline ends came to 10 bases. The CDR3 extends over 13 amino acids. CDR3 DNA sequence: TGTGCCAGCAGCTTGTCAGGGGGAAACACCATATATTTT. This codes for CASSLSGGNTIYF.

V is TRBV6-2 or TRBV6-3 and J is TRBJ1-4; D call uncertain. Trimming shortened V by 6 bases and J by 4 bases, and 9 bases separated the two germline ends. CDR3 length equals 13 residues. Germline V gene data show CDR1 as MNHEY and CDR2 as SVGEGT. CDR3 sequence reads: CASRDYVNEKLFF. Written as DNA, the CDR3 is TGTGCCAGCAGGGACTACGTTAATGAAAAACTGTTTTTT.

Many counts were recorded for this clonotype. The chain couples TRBV29-1 to TRBJ1-1; no firm D call. The ends were cut back, 4 bases at V and 1 base at J, with 7 bases in the middle. This CDR3 is 12 amino acids long. In germline, CDR1 is SQVTM, CDR2 ANQGSEA. Here the CDR3 DNA reads TGCAGCGTTGTCGTGGAGAACACTGAAGCTTTCTTT. Translating gives CSVVVENTEAFF.

The rearrangement joins TRBV20-1 to TRBJ2-7; 8 bases line up with TRBD2. The junction had 10 bases not matched to a gene; V was cut back by 2 bases and J by 4 bases. The CDR3 totals 15 residues. CDR1 is DFQATT and CDR2 is SNEGSKA in the germline V gene (reference sequence). CDR3 protein: CSARSNTGGGYEQYF. As DNA, the CDR3 is TGCAGTGCTAGATCAAACACGGGGGGGGGTTACGAGCAGTACTTC.

There are many counts of this clonotype. J is TRBJ2-7 and V is TRBV5-1; 8 bases are a match to TRBD2. The J segment lost 7 bases and the V segment lost 1 base, leaving 10 bases of the junction unmatched. The germline gives CDR1 SGHRS, CDR2 YFSETQ. This CDR3 has 15 residues. CDR3 nucleotides: TGCGCCAGCAGCTTGATTAGCGGGAACCCCCCGGAGCAGTACTTC. Translating it yields CASSLISGNPPEQYF.